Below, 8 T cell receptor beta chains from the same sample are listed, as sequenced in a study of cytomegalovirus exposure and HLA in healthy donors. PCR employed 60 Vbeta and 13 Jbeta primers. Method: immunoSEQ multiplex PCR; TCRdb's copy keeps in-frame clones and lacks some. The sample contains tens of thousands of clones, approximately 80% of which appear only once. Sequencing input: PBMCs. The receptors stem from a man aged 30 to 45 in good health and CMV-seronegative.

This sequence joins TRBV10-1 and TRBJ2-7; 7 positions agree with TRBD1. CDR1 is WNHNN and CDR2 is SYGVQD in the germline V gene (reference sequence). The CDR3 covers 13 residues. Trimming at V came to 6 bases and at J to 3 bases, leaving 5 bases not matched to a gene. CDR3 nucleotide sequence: TGCGCCAGCAGCCCGGGACAGAACTACGAGCAGTACTTC. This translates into CASSPGQNYEQYF.

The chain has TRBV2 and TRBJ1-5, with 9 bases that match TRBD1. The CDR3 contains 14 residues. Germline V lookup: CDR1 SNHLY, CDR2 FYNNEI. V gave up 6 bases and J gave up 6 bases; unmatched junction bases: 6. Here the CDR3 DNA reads TGTGCCAGCAGCCCGGACAGGGGCCCTCAGCCCCAGCATTTT. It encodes CASSPDRGPQPQHF.

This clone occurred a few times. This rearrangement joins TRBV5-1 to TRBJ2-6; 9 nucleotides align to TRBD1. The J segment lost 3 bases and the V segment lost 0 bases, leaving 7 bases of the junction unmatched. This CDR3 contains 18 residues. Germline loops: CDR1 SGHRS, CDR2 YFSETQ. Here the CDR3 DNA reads TGCGCCAGCAGCTTGGCGGACAGGGGTTCTTTTGGGGCCAACGTCCTGACTTTC. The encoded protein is CASSLADRGSFGANVLTF.

CDR3 nucleotide sequence: TGTGCCAGTAGTATTCGGGGTACTTCACCCCTCCACTTT. It specifies CASSIRGTSPLHF. The rearrangement links TRBV19 to TRBJ1-6, with D hard to call. Between the trimmed V and J ends, which lost 3 bases and 9 bases, there was a span of 9 bases. Per germline, CDR1 LNHDA and CDR2 SQIVND (reference sequence). The CDR3 spans 13 residues.

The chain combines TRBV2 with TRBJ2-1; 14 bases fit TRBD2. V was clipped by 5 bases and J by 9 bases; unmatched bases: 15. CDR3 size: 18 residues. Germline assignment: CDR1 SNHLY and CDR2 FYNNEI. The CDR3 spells CASSPGTSGGPFYLEQFF. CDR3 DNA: TGTGCCAGCAGTCCAGGGACTAGCGGGGGCCCATTTTATCTTGAGCAGTTCTTC.

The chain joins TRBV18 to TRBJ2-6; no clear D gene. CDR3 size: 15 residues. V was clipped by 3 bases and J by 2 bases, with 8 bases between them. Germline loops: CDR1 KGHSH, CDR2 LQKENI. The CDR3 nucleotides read TGTGCCAGCTCACCTCGGAGCCCTGGGGCCAACGTCCTGACTTTC. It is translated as CASSPRSPGANVLTF. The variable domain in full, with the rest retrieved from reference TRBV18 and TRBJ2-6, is NAGVMQNPRHLVRRRGQEARLRCSPMKGHSHVYWYRQLPEEGLKFMVYLQKENIIDESGMPKERFSAEFPKEGPSILRIQQVVRGDSAAYFCASSPRSPGANVLTFGAGSRLTVL.

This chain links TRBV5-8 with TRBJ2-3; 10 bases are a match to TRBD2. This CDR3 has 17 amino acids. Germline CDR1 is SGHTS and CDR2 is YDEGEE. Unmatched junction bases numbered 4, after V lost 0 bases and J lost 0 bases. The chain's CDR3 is CASSLGATSGSTDTQYF. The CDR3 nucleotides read TGTGCCAGCAGCTTGGGGGCGACTAGCGGGAGCACAGATACGCAGTATTTT.

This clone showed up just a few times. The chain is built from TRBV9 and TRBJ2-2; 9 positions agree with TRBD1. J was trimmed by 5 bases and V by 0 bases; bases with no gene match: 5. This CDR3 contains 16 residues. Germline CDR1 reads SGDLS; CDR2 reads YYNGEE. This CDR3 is CASSVEGTGNTGELFF. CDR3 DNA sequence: TGTGCCAGCAGCGTAGAAGGGACAGGGAATACCGGGGAGCTGTTTTTT. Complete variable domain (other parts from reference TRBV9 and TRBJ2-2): DSGVTQTPKHLITATGQRVTLRCSPRSGDLSVYWYQQSLDQGLQFLIQYYNGEERAKGNILERFSAQQFPDLHSELNLSSLELGDSALYFCASSVEGTGNTGELFFGEGSRLTVL.